Below are 14 T cell receptor beta chains sequenced from a single sample in a study of T cell responses to AZD1222 COVID-19 vaccine. Sequencing was performed with immunoSEQ multiplex PCR; in TCRdb, only in-frame clones are kept and a portion is missing. Among 150,000 to 200,000 clones listed, just under 90% were seen once. The sample consisted of peripheral blood, taken 28 days after the second dose of the MenACWY control vaccine. These receptors were taken from an adult who received the MenACWY meningococcal vaccine as a control.

The chain recombines TRBV10-3 with TRBJ1-5; D unclear. The germline CDR1 and CDR2 sequences are ENHRY and SYGVKD. The CDR3 consists of 16 residues. Trimming removed 2 bases from V and 4 bases from J, with 15 bases in between. The CDR3 DNA sequence: TGTGCCATCAGTGAGCGCGTATCACGGCCGAATCAGCCCCAGCATTTT. As protein: CAISERVSRPNQPQHF.

The V and J genes are TRBV5-4 and TRBJ2-3; 8 bases line up with TRBD1. The CDR3 runs to 13 residues. Germline CDR1 is SGHNT and CDR2 is YYREEE (reference sequence). The J segment lost 6 bases and the V segment lost 4 bases, leaving 4 bases of the junction unmatched. CDR3 DNA: TGTGCCAGCAGCAAGACAGGGGCCGATACGCAGTATTTT. This codes for CASSKTGADTQYF.

This chain links TRBV28 with TRBJ2-2; D perhaps matches TRBD2 (6 bases). Germline V gene lookup returns CDR1 MDHEN and CDR2 SYDVKM. The CDR3 has 16 residues. Between the trimmed V and J ends, which lost 6 bases and 4 bases, there was a span of 18 bases. The CDR3 here is CASRTRRGLSTGELFF. The CDR3, as DNA: TGTGCCAGCAGGACACGGAGGGGTTTAAGCACCGGGGAGCTGTTTTTT.

The chain has TRBV6-5 and TRBJ2-7; TRBD1 might be the D (6 bases). Germline V gene lookup returns CDR1 MNHEY and CDR2 SVGAGI. Trimming left V 6 bases short and J 4 bases short, with 19 bases between. This CDR3 has 15 amino acids. CDR3 sequence: CASRGAIQGGYEQYF. The CDR3 DNA is TGTGCCAGCAGGGGGGCCATCCAGGGTGGGTACGAGCAGTACTTC.

The rearrangement uses TRBV7-3 and TRBJ2-1; D may be TRBD1 (6 bases). V was trimmed by 5 bases and J by 7 bases, leaving 21 bases between them. The CDR3 length is 16 residues. Germline CDR1 and CDR2: SGHTA and FQGTGA. CDR3 protein: CASSRVGGSKENEQFF. DNA of the CDR3: TGTGCCAGCAGCAGAGTAGGGGGATCAAAGGAGAATGAGCAGTTCTTC.

The chain joins TRBV24-1 to TRBJ2-2; a possible D gene is TRBD2 (7 bases). This CDR3 is built from 17 residues. The V gene's germline CDR1 is KGHDR and CDR2 SFDVKD. The ends were cut back, 2 bases at V and 4 bases at J, with 16 bases in the middle. This CDR3 is CATSDSPGGQATGELFF. In DNA form, the CDR3 reads TGTGCCACCAGTGATTCCCCGGGGGGCCAGGCCACCGGGGAGCTGTTTTTT.

The chain has TRBV4-1 and TRBJ1-1, with 10 bases matching TRBD1. The junction had 11 bases not matched to a gene; V was cut back by 5 bases and J by 2 bases. Germline V gives CDR1 MGHRA, CDR2 YSYEKL. This CDR3 has 17 residues. Written as DNA, the CDR3 is TGCGCCAGCAGCAACCGGGACAGGGGACTGGCTAACACTGAAGCTTTCTTT. Translation gives CASSNRDRGLANTEAFF.

The J gene is TRBJ1-5, the V gene TRBV28; maybe TRBD1 (5 bases). The CDR3 sequence is 15 residues long. V lost 5 bases and J lost 2, with 13 bases in between. Germline values: CDR1 MDHEN, CDR2 SYDVKM. CDR3 loop: CASSPPGFGNQPQHF. The CDR3, as DNA: TGTGCCAGCAGTCCTCCAGGGTTCGGCAATCAGCCCCAGCATTTT.

This rearrangement joins TRBV12-3 or TRBV12-4 to TRBJ1-5; D gene ambiguous. CDR3 size: 13 residues. The V gene lost 6 bases and the J gene lost 3 bases, with 9 bases spanning the gap. DNA for the CDR3: TGTGCCAGCAGCCAGGACCTCAATCAGCCCCAGCATTTT. As protein: CASSQDLNQPQHF.

The chain has TRBV9 and TRBJ1-3; D is perhaps TRBD1 (5 bases). Trimming pared 3 bases from V and 4 bases from J, leaving 23 bases between. Germline CDR1 reads SGDLS; CDR2 reads YYNGEE. The CDR3 has 18 residues. The CDR3 DNA sequence: TGTGCCAGCAGCGCCCGGGACCCGCGATTTCCAGGGGGAAACACCATATATTTT. Encoded protein: CASSARDPRFPGGNTIYF.

Worth noting for this clone: The same CDR3 also results from other DNA sequences found in this sample. The rearrangement uses TRBV20-1 and TRBJ1-2, with D perhaps matching TRBD1 (5 bases). CDR1 and CDR2 (germline): DFQATT, SNEGSKA (reference sequence). The CDR3 sequence is 11 residues long. V was pared by 3 bases and J by 5 bases, with 7 bases between. As DNA, the CDR3 is TGCAGTGCTAGGGACAATTATGGCTACACCTTC. Its translation: CSARDNYGYTF.

CDR3 region: CASSAKGGYTF. The CDR3 coding sequence is TGTGCCAGCAGCGCCAAGGGTGGCTACACCTTC. The V call is TRBV7-9, the J call TRBJ1-2; D ambiguous. Germline CDR1 SEHNR, CDR2 FQNEAQ (reference sequence). The CDR3 covers 11 residues. Trimming cost V 5 bases and J 7 bases, with 8 bases left between them.

The chain combines TRBV27 with TRBJ2-7; possible D gene TRBD2, 6 bases. The CDR3 runs 15 residues. The V gene lost 5 bases and the J gene lost 2 bases, with 16 bases spanning the gap. Germline-derived CDR1 and CDR2 are MNHEY and SMNVEV (reference sequence). The CDR3 DNA reads as TGTGCCAGCAGTATAACCGGGACTTCTACCTACGAGCAGTACTTC. Encoded protein: CASSITGTSTYEQYF.

Only a few counts were recorded for this clone. The CDR3 sequence: CASGEGGGGQPQHF. The CDR3 DNA reads TGTGCCAGCGGGGAAGGGGGCGGGGGTCAGCCCCAGCATTTT. The chain employs TRBV27 and TRBJ1-5; 7 bases align to TRBD1. The CDR3 covers 14 residues. With 8 bases clipped from V and 6 bases from J, the junction kept 10 bases outside the gene matches. Germline CDR1 and CDR2: MNHEY and SMNVEV (reference sequence).